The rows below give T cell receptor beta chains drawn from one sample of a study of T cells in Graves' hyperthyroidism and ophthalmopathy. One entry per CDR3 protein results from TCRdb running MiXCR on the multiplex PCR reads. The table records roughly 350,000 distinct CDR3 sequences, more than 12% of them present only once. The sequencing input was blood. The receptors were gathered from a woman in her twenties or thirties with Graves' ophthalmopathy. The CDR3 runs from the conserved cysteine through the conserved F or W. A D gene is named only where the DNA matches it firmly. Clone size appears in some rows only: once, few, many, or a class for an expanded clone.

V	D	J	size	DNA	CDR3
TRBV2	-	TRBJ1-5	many	TGTGCCAGCAGTCGGGACCAAAACAATCAGCCCCAGCATTTT	CASSRDQNNQPQHF
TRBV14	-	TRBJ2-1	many	TGTGCCAGCAGCCAAGAGACGGGATGGGATGAGCAGTTCTTC	CASSQETGWDEQFF
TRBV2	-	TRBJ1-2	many	TGTGCCAGCAGTGAGCGCAGGGAATCTGGCTACACCTTC	CASSERRESGYTF
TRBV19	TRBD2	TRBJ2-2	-	TGTGCCAGTAGGATAACCAGGGACTATTCAAACACCGGGGAGCTGTTTTTT	CASRITRDYSNTGELFF
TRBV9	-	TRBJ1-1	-	TGTGCCAGCAGCTCGACAGTCAAAGCTTTCTTT	CASSSTVKAFF
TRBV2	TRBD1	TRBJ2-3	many	TGTGCCAGCACCCGAGGGGACAGTAGCACAGATACGCAGTATTTT	CASTRGDSSTDTQYF
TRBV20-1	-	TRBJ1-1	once	TGCAGTGCTAGGTCGGACATGGTAGCCACTGAAGCTTTCTTT	CSARSDMVATEAFF
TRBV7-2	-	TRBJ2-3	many	TGTGCCAGCAGCTTACCCCCCGTCCGAGCAGATACGCAGTATTTT	CASSLPPVRADTQYF
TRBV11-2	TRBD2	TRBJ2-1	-	TGTGCCAGCAGCTTAGGAGCGGGACCGGGCAATGAGCAGTTCTTC	CASSLGAGPGNEQFF
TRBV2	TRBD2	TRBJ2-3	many	TGTGCCAGCAGTGAGGAAGCGGGGGTTAGCACAGATACGCAGTATTTT	CASSEEAGVSTDTQYF
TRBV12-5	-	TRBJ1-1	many	TGTGCTAGTGGTTCAGGGATGAACACTGAAGCTTTCTTT	CASGSGMNTEAFF
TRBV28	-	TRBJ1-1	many	TGTGCCAGCAGTTTATGGGTTCTGGAGAACACTGAAGCTTTCTTT	CASSLWVLENTEAFF
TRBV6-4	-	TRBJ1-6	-	TGTGCCAGCAGTGAAGGGTTTCGCTTTTTCTCACCCCTCCACTTT	CASSEGFRFFSPLHF
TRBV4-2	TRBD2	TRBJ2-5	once	TGTGCCAGCAGCCAAGTCGAGGGAGGGCCCCAAGAGACCCAGTACTTC	CASSQVEGGPQETQYF
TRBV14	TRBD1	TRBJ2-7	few	TGTGCCAGCAGCCAAGATCTGACAGGGGAGTCCTACGAGCAGTACTTC	CASSQDLTGESYEQYF
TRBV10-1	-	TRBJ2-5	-	TGCGCCAAAAGACAGCCACCCAAACCCCAGTACTTC	CAKRQPPKPQYF
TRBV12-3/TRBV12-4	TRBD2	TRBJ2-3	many	TGTGCCAGCAGTCACAGGACTAGCGGGGTCACAGATACGCAGTATTTT	CASSHRTSGVTDTQYF
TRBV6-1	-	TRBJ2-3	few	TGTGCCAGCAGGACTTTCAGCATCGGCACAGATACGCAGTATTTT	CASRTFSIGTDTQYF
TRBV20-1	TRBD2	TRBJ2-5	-	TGCAGTCCTAAGCTAGGACAATCTCTAGCGGGGGGCCAAGAGACCCAGTACTTC	CSPKLGQSLAGGQETQYF
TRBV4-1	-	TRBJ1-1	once	TGCGCCAGCAGCCAAGACTGGGGGGTTTACACTGAAGCTTTCTTT	CASSQDWGVYTEAFF
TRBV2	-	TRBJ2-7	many	TGTGCCAGCAGTGGATCCTATGGGGGTTCCGAGCAGTACTTC	CASSGSYGGSEQYF
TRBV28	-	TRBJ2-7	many	TGTGCCAGCAGCTCTCGGGGGGCTATCAGGTACGAGCAGTACTTC	CASSSRGAIRYEQYF
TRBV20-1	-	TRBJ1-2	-	TGCAGTGCCCCGCCTCCAGGCGGATGGGATGGCTACACCTTC	CSAPPPGGWDGYTF
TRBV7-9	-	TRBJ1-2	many	TGTGCCAGCAGCGCGACGGAACGGGATGGCTACACCTTC	CASSATERDGYTF
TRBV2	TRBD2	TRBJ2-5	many	TGTGCCAGCAATTTGGTACTAGCGGGGACCCTTGCGACCCAGTACTTC	CASNLVLAGTLATQYF
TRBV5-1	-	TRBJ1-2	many	TGCGCCAGCAGCTTGATGGCAGGGAGTGGCTACACCTTC	CASSLMAGSGYTF
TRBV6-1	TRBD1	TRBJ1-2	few	TGTGCCAGCAGTCGGGACAGGGCCTATGGCTACACCTTC	CASSRDRAYGYTF